This TCR beta chain is drawn from a study of blood T cell repertoires in COVID-19. Data came from immunoSEQ multiplex PCR; TCRdb stores just in-frame clones and leaves some out. The repertoire consists of 140,000 or so clones, with around 86% occurring once and the leading ten covering about 11%. There are 14 residues in the CDR3. V lost 3 bases, J lost 5 bases, and 6 bases stayed unmatched. CDR1 SGHDT and CDR2 YYEEEE come from the germline V gene. This rearrangement joins TRBV5-6 to TRBJ2-7, with 9 positions matching TRBD1. This TCR derives from a man aged 55-75 years who had recovered from COVID-19. The sample was PBMCs or T cells enriched from blood (not recorded which). In DNA, the CDR3 is TGTGCCAGCAGCTACGGGACAGGGTTCAACGAGCAGTACTTC. Protein: CASSYGTGFNEQYF.